The T cell receptor beta chain under discussion was sequenced for a study of metastatic and nonmetastatic thyroid tumors. This CDR3 is built from 17 residues. Germline V gene data show CDR1 as LNHDA and CDR2 as SQIVND (reference sequence). V shed 3 bases and J shed 3 bases, with 17 bases lying between them. No patient received treatment before thyroid surgery. TCRdb ran MiXCR on the PCR reads. This table holds some 33,000 clones, roughly 7.1% found once. This clone appeared many times. This TCR came from a female donor with papillary thyroid cancer or a benign thyroid nodule (not recorded which). Some clones in this sample may be carry-over from other donors' samples. The sequencing input was blood. The chain uses TRBV19 and TRBJ1-4; TRBD1 is a possible D gene (5 bases). CDR3 loop: CASSISPPGTSNEKLFF. CDR3 DNA sequence: TGTGCCAGTAGTATCTCCCCCCCCGGGACTTCTAATGAAAAACTGTTTTTT.